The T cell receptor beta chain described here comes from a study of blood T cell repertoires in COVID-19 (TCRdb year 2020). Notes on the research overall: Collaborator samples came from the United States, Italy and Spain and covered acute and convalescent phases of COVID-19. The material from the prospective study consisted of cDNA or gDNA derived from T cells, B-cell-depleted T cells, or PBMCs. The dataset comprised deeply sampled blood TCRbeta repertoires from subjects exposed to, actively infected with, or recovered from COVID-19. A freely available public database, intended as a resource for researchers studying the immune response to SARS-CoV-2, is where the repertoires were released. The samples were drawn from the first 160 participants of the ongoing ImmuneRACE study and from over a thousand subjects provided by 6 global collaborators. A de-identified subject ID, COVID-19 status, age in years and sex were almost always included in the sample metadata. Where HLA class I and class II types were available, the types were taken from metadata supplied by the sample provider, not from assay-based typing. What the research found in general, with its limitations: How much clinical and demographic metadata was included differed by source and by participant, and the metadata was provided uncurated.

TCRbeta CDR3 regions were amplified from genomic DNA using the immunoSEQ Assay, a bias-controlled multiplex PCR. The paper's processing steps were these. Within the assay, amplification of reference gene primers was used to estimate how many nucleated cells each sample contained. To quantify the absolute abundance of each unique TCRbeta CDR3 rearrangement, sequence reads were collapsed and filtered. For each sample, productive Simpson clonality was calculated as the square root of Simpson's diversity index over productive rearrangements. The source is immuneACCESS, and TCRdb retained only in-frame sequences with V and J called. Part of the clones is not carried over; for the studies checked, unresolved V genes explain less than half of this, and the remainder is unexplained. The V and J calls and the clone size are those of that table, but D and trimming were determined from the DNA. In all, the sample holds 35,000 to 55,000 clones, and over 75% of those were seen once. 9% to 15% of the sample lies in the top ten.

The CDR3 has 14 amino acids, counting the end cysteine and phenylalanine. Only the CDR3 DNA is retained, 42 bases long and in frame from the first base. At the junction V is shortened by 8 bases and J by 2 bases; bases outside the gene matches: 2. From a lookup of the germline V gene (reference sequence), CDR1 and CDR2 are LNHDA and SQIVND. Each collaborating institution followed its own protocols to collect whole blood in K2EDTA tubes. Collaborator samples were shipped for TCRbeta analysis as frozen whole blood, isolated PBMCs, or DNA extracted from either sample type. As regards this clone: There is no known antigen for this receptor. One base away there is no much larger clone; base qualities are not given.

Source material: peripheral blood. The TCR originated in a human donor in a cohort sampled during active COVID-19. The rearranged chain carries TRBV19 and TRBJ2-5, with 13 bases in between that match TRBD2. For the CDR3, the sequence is CASSLAGGQETQYF. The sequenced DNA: TGTGCCAGTTCACTAGCGGGGGGGCAAGAGACCCAGTACTTC.